Described below is a single T cell receptor (beta chain) sequence and its context. The data stem from a study of blood T cell repertoires in COVID-19. Study in general: Spain, Italy and the United States supplied samples that represented acute and convalescent COVID-19. The cDNA or gDNA used as material had been derived from T cells, B-cell-depleted T cells, or PBMCs.

Measured with immunoSEQ multiplex PCR; TCRdb has only the in-frame clones, and not every one. Counted here are around 140,000 clones, 88% occurring once; the ten biggest clones make up approximately 2.5%. The CDR3 has 15 amino acids. Germline V lookup: CDR1 SGHRS, CDR2 YFSETQ. V was pared by 6 bases and J by 5 bases, with 11 bases of the junction left unmatched. One Seattle source followed patients from active infection through their disease course. The receptor's source is a human donor with COVID-19, enrolled during active disease. The donor label of this sample is uncertain. Source material: peripheral blood. V gene TRBV5-1 combines with J gene TRBJ2-5; TRBD1 aligns across 9 bases. The CDR3 coding sequence is TGCGCCAGCAACCTCCTACAGGGGGCGGGCGAGACCCAGTACTTC. It specifies CASNLLQGAGETQYF.